Listed here are 20 T cell receptor beta chains from one sample, sequenced in a study of blood T cell repertoires in COVID-19. TCRdb's table, derived via immunoSEQ multiplex PCR, lists solely in-frame clones and lacks some. The sample contains 50,000 or so clones, more than 80% of which appear only once. Material: peripheral blood. The receptors come from a human donor in a cohort sampled during active COVID-19.

The rearrangement joins TRBV30 to TRBJ1-2, with 9 bases aligning to TRBD1. Germline CDR1 GTSNPN, CDR2 SVGIG (reference sequence). This CDR3 has 20 amino acids. Losses at the gene ends were 0 bases for V and 5 bases for J; bases not matched to a gene: 22. The CDR3 DNA reads as TGTGCCTGGAGTGTACTAAGGGGACGGGACAGGGTTACGGGTTGGTATGGCTACACCTTC. This encodes CAWSVLRGRDRVTGWYGYTF.

CDR3 residues: CASSLVWQANTEAFF. CDR3 nucleotides: TGTGCCAGCAGCTTGGTGTGGCAGGCGAACACTGAAGCTTTCTTT. This sequence joins TRBV5-5 and TRBJ1-1; D call uncertain. Germline CDR1 reads SGHKS; CDR2 reads YYEKEE (reference sequence). The CDR3 extends over 15 amino acids. With 0 bases removed from V and 1 base from J, the gap between germline ends came to 10 bases.

A note on this clone: Other DNA sequences of this sample code for an identical CDR3. The chain couples TRBV10-3 to TRBJ1-5; TRBD1 might be the D (5 bases). Germline assignment: CDR1 ENHRY and CDR2 SYGVKD. V dropped 4 bases and J dropped 6 bases, with 7 bases sitting between them. The CDR3 length is 12 residues. The DNA of the CDR3 is TGTGCCATCAGTGCGGGGGGTCAGCCCCAGCATTTT. Protein product: CAISAGGQPQHF.

V and J are TRBV30 and TRBJ2-1; TRBD2 might be the D (6 bases). Trimming stripped 3 bases from V and 6 bases from J, with 12 bases between. Germline V gene sequence: CDR1 GTSNPN, CDR2 SVGIG (reference sequence). This CDR3 region has 13 residues. The CDR3 here is CAWSWRGINEQFF. In nucleotides, the CDR3 is TGTGCCTGGAGCTGGCGGGGAATCAATGAGCAGTTCTTC.

This clone occurred once. This chain joins TRBV2 and TRBJ2-1, with D tentatively TRBD1 (6 bases). Trimming took 10 bases from V and 5 from J, leaving 18 bases between them. Per the germline V gene, CDR1 is SNHLY and CDR2 is FYNNEI. The CDR3 length is 14 residues. CDR3 amino acids: CATQSGALDNEQFF. The CDR3 region has the DNA TGTGCCACACAATCAGGGGCTTTGGACAATGAGCAGTTCTTC. Combining the CDR3 with reference TRBV2 and TRBJ2-1 gives the whole variable domain EPEVTQTPSHQVTQMGQEVILRCVPISNHLYFYWYRQILGQKVEFLVSFYNNEISEKSEIFDDQFSVERPDGSNFTLKIRSTKLEDSAMYFCATQSGALDNEQFFGPGTRLTVL.

Only one count was recorded for this clone. The chain uses TRBV4-1 and TRBJ1-1; 7 nucleotides line up with TRBD1. Trimming at V came to 4 bases and at J to 1 base, leaving 12 bases not matched to a gene. This CDR3 contains 17 residues. CDR1 is MGHRA, CDR2 YSYEKL, per germline. CDR3 coding DNA: TGCGCCAGCAGCCGCACAGGGGACTCGATAAGGAACACTGAAGCTTTCTTT. It translates to CASSRTGDSIRNTEAFF.

This clone occurred once. The V gene is TRBV11-3, the J gene TRBJ2-1; TRBD2 matches 7 bases. The CDR3 totals 19 residues. Germline assignment: CDR1 SGHNT and CDR2 YENEEA. V lost 1 base to trimming and J lost 7 bases; unmatched junction nucleotides: 19. CDR3 DNA: TGTGCCAGCAGCTTAGCGGCGGGAGCCGGGCGGGGCCTAGGGAATGAGCAGTTCTTC. This translates into CASSLAAGAGRGLGNEQFF.

The gene calls are TRBV5-6 and TRBJ1-4; D is perhaps TRBD1 (5 bases). Germline V gene data show CDR1 as SGHDT and CDR2 as YYEEEE. This CDR3 has 12 residues. Trimming took 4 bases from V and 8 from J, leaving 9 bases between them. CDR3 amino acids: CASSGAEEKLFF. The CDR3 coding sequence is TGTGCCAGCAGCGGGGCCGAGGAAAAACTGTTTTTT.

The chain joins TRBV6-5 to TRBJ1-3; 7 positions agree with TRBD1. V lost 6 bases and J lost 0; bases outside the gene matches: 5. Looked up from germline, CDR1 is MNHEY and CDR2 is SVGAGI. CDR3 length: 15 residues. CDR3 sequence reads: CASRGTARSGNTIYF. CDR3 nucleotide sequence: TGTGCCAGCAGAGGGACAGCCCGCTCTGGAAACACCATATATTTT.

This chain links TRBV7-8 with TRBJ2-7; D remains ambiguous. Trimming stripped 10 bases from V and 0 bases from J, with 16 bases between. Germline V gene data show CDR1 as SGHVS and CDR2 as FQNEAQ. This CDR3 is 14 amino acids long. CDR3 in amino acids: CATQPGEVSYEQYF. The CDR3 bases are TGTGCCACCCAACCGGGTGAGGTCTCCTACGAGCAGTACTTC. Using reference TRBV7-8 and TRBJ2-7 for the parts outside the CDR3, the full variable domain is GAGVSQSPRYKVAKRGQDVALRCDPISGHVSLFWYQQALGQGPEFLTYFQNEAQLDKSGLPSDRFFAERPEGSVSTLKIQRTQQEDSAVYLCATQPGEVSYEQYFGPGTRLTVT.

V and J are TRBV27 and TRBJ1-3; D might be TRBD1 (6 bases). Germline V lookup: CDR1 MNHEY, CDR2 SMNVEV (reference sequence). The CDR3 runs to 14 residues. Trimming took 3 bases from V and 4 from J, leaving 10 bases between them. The CDR3 is CASSFRGHGNTIYF. The CDR3 coding sequence is TGTGCCAGCAGTTTTAGGGGACACGGAAACACCATATATTTT.

The chain joins TRBV11-2 to TRBJ2-7, with TRBD2 as a possible D gene (6 bases). Trimming removed 5 bases at V and 1 base at J, with 12 bases between. This CDR3 is built from 14 residues. Germline V gene data show CDR1 as SGHAT and CDR2 as FQNNGV. CDR3 DNA: TGTGCCAGCAGCCTAGGGGACTTTTCCTACGAGCAGTACTTC. Residues: CASSLGDFSYEQYF. The complete variable domain, with remaining parts taken from reference TRBV11-2 and TRBJ2-7, reads EAGVAQSPRYKIIEKRQSVAFWCNPISGHATLYWYQQILGQGPKLLIQFQNNGVVDDSQLPKDRFSAERLKGVDSTLKIQPAKLEDSAVYLCASSLGDFSYEQYFGPGTRLTVT.

The chain combines TRBV11-3 with TRBJ2-3; 13 bases match TRBD2. The CDR3 consists of 17 residues. The J segment lost 0 bases and the V segment lost 5 bases, leaving 5 bases of the junction unmatched. CDR1 and CDR2 (germline): SGHNT, YENEEA. The chain's CDR3 is CASSPGLAGKSTDTQYF. In DNA form, the CDR3 reads TGTGCCAGCAGCCCGGGACTAGCGGGAAAAAGCACAGATACGCAGTATTTT.

The chain carries TRBV9 and TRBJ2-3; D not certain. CDR3 size: 12 residues. CDR1 and CDR2 (germline): SGDLS, YYNGEE. V was pared by 2 bases and J by 4 bases, with 5 bases between. In DNA, the CDR3 is TGTGCCAGCAGCGTTACTTCAGATACGCAGTATTTT. Encoded protein: CASSVTSDTQYF.

J is TRBJ1-1 and V is TRBV6-5, with D perhaps matching TRBD1 (6 bases). The CDR3 runs 15 residues. With 1 base removed from V and 5 bases from J, the gap between germline ends came to 14 bases. Germline loops: CDR1 MNHEY, CDR2 SVGAGI. The CDR3 region has the DNA TGTGCCAGCAGTTACTGGATACAAGGGGGAACTGAAGCTTTCTTT. Amino acids: CASSYWIQGGTEAFF.

The chain couples TRBV5-1 to TRBJ2-1; TRBD2 aligns across 15 bases. J gave up 8 bases and V 4 bases, and 10 bases lay outside the gene matches. Per the germline V gene, CDR1 is SGHRS and CDR2 is YFSETQ. The CDR3 runs 17 residues. The CDR3 sequence is CASSHGLAGGPSDEQFF. The CDR3 DNA follows: TGCGCCAGCAGCCACGGACTAGCGGGAGGGCCTAGCGATGAGCAGTTCTTC.

The J gene is TRBJ1-6, the V gene TRBV7-3; D unresolved. This CDR3 contains 14 residues. Trimming took 1 base from V and 5 from J, leaving 6 bases between them. Germline V gives CDR1 SGHTA, CDR2 FQGTGA. The CDR3 DNA follows: TGTGCCAGCAGCTTAAATCACAATAATTCACCCCTCCACTTT. This encodes CASSLNHNNSPLHF.

The CDR3 DNA reads as TGTGCTAGTAGGAGAGGGGGCTCTGGGACTAATGAAAAACTGTTTTTT. Translation: CASRRGGSGTNEKLFF. This chain uses TRBV12-5 with TRBJ1-4, with 7 bases aligning to TRBD1. J lost 2 bases, V lost 8 bases, and 11 bases had no gene match. Per the germline V gene, CDR1 is LGHNT and CDR2 is FRNRAP. This CDR3 has 16 residues.

Regarding this clone: Germline is not matched at one junction end, which may reflect a read error. The chain uses TRBV5-1 and TRBJ2-7; D uncertain. The length of the CDR3 is 12 residues. The V gene's germline CDR1 is SGHRS and CDR2 YFSETQ. CDR3 protein: CASSLPSDEQYF. The CDR3 DNA sequence: TGCGCCAGCAGCTTGCCCTCCGACGAGCAGTACTTC.

V gene TRBV7-3 combines with J gene TRBJ1-1; 7 positions match TRBD1. This CDR3 is built from 15 residues. Germline-derived CDR1 and CDR2 are SGHTA and FQGTGA. Germline trimming cut 5 bases from V and 0 bases from J; bases unmatched to any gene: 6. The CDR3 nucleotides are TGTGCCAGCAGCCTCAACGACAGGGTGAACACTGAAGCTTTCTTT. It yields the protein CASSLNDRVNTEAFF.